The T cell receptor beta chain under discussion was sequenced for a study of blood T cell repertoires in COVID-19. Study as a whole: Researchers got acute and convalescent COVID-19 samples from the United States, Italy and Spain. PBMCs, B-cell-depleted T cells, or T cells were the source of the cDNA or gDNA that made up the material.

Original analysis: Reference gene primer amplification gave nucleated cell count estimates. The repertoire was sequenced with immunoSEQ multiplex PCR; TCRdb's copy has only in-frame clones and lacks some. The V and J calls and clone size were taken over from that table, and D and trimming were inferred from the DNA. The sample contains around 370,000 clones, nearly 90% of which appear only once. Looked up from germline, CDR1 is KGHSH and CDR2 is LQKENI. The CDR3 consists of 19 residues. The trim removed 3 bases at V and 0 bases at J, leaving 14 bases unmatched. This TCR derives from a man younger than 35 with active or convalescent COVID-19. V is TRBV18 and J is TRBJ1-1, with 9 bases aligning to TRBD1. Sequencing input: peripheral blood. CDR3 bases: TGTGCCAGCTCACCGGTTCTTATCACAGGGGGCGATATGAACACTGAAGCTTTCTTT. Translated: CASSPVLITGGDMNTEAFF.